Here is one T cell receptor (beta chain) with its context. Its target is unknown. The junction departs from the called germline gene at one end, perhaps through a read error. From germline, CDR1 is SGHTA and CDR2 FQGNSA. The CDR3 loop spans 15 amino acids. Every TCR beta cDNA library bore unique molecular identifiers. TCRdb processed the PCR reads anew with MiXCR; each CDR3 protein has one entry. The sample has around 400,000 distinct CDR3 sequences, 30% to 45% seen once. This sample was taken from a study of post-analysis software for immune sequencing data. Findings and caveats of the study: Four to six TRBV segments (TRBV5-6, TRBV5-1 and TRBV20-1 among them) occurred more frequently in patients than in controls.

The chain has TRBV7-2 and TRBJ1-4; no reliable D call. Material for sequencing was blood. This sequence originates from a girl between 5 and 17 years old with multiple sclerosis. The CDR3 bases are TGTGCCAGCAGCTTAGGGGGAGCAACTAATGAAAGACTGTTTTTT. It encodes CASSLGGATNERLFF.